This T cell receptor (beta chain) is from a study of blood T cells in healthy people across ages. CDR3 length: 12 amino acids. CDR1 and CDR2 (germline): SGHTA, FQGNSA. The ends were cut back, 0 bases at V and 9 bases at J, with 6 bases in the middle. General study findings and limits: A greater number of naive CD4+ cells and higher diversity distinguished long-lived donors from aged donors. No conclusive comparison of naive versus antigen-experienced cells was possible with unsorted PBMCs.

A second PCR of roughly 7 to 11 cycles used a sample-barcoded 5' primer and a J-beta primer mix. A template-switch adaptor with 12 random nucleotides tagged each cDNA molecule. TCRdb processed the 5' RACE reads anew with MiXCR; each CDR3 protein has one entry. The sample records hundreds of thousands of distinct CDR3 sequences, under 35% being singletons. This clonotype showed up many times. Its specificity is unknown. Sequences were obtained from blood. This receptor was obtained from a woman older than 75 in good health. This chain connects TRBV7-2 to TRBJ2-1, with unresolved D. The CDR3 DNA reads as TGTGCCAGCAGCTTAGCATCTGCTGAGCAGTTCTTC. Protein sequence: CASSLASAEQFF.